This T cell receptor beta chain emerged from a study of CD8 T cells in Susac syndrome. Relapsing-remitting disease, either stable or active, was present in the multiple sclerosis controls, who were treatment-naive patients. TEMRA cells were FACS-enriched, and CD8+ and CD4+ T cells were isolated negatively. With random hexamers, reverse transcription was performed on about 0.5 to 1 ug of RNA. TCRdb fed the immunoSEQ multiplex PCR reads into MiXCR, producing one record per CDR3 protein. The profile shows approximately 190,000 distinct CDR3 sequences, 90% to 95% of them singletons. The V gene's germline CDR1 is SGHDN and CDR2 FVKESK. Deletions cut 4 bases from V and 3 bases from J, with 13 bases between. CDR3 length equals 14 residues. Whole-study results and caveats: Individuals included in the TCR sequencing and HLA analysis were acknowledged by the study to be relatively few in number.

As to this clonotype: What it binds is unknown.

The chain uses TRBV14 and TRBJ2-7; D might be TRBD1 or TRBD2, each matching 6 bases. The receptor comes from a human donor with multiple sclerosis. The sample comprised CD4+ T cells from PBMCs. CDR3 nucleotide sequence: TGTGCCAGCAGCCCCTACGGGGGCAACTACGAGCAGTACTTC. Translating it yields CASSPYGGNYEQYF. The full variable domain, its missing parts supplied by reference TRBV14 and TRBJ2-7, is EAGVTQFPSHSVIEKGQTVTLRCDPISGHDNLYWYRRVMGKEIKFLLHFVKESKQDESGMPNNRFLAERTGGTYSTLKVQPAELEDSGVYFCASSPYGGNYEQYFGPGTRLTVT.